This T cell receptor beta chain was recorded in a study of OX40 agonist ivuxolimab in advanced cancers. About the study: Partial responses were achieved by three patients, one with hepatocellular carcinoma and two with cutaneous melanoma.

Generated by immunoSEQ multiplex PCR, the TCRdb table keeps only in-frame clones and is missing some. The sample yields 90,000 to 95,000 clones, over 75% seen once. This CDR3 is built from 16 residues. Trimming at V came to 4 bases and at J to 6 bases, leaving 11 bases not matched to a gene. From germline, CDR1 is SGHDT and CDR2 YYEEEE. Overall study results and limits: Blood T cells, both CD4+ and CD8+, expanded clonally by week 6 at 0.1 to 3.0 mg/kg.

With respect to this clone: Its target is not known.

The origin of this receptor is an adult with an advanced solid tumor such as melanoma, head and neck, liver or kidney cancer. The rearrangement links TRBV5-6 to TRBJ1-1, with 11 bases fitting TRBD1. The sequencing here drew on CD4+ or CD8+ T cells sorted from blood, taken in a trial of the OX40 agonist ivuxolimab. CDR3 sequence reads: CASSPSEGQGVSEAFF. Here the CDR3 DNA reads TGTGCCAGCAGCCCGTCAGAGGGACAGGGGGTCTCTGAAGCTTTCTTT.